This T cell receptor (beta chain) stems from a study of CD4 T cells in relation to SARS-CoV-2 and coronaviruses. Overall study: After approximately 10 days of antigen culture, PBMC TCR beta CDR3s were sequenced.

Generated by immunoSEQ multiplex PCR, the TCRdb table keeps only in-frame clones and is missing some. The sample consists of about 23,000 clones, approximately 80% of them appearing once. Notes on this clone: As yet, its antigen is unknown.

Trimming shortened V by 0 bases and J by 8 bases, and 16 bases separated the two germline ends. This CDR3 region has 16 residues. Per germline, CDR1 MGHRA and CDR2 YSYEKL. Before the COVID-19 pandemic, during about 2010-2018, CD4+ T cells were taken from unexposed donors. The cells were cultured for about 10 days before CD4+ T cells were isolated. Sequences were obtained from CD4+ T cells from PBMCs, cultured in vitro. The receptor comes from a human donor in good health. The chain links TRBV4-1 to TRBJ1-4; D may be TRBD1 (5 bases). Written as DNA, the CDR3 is TGCGCCAGCAGCCAAGATCTGACTCCAGGGAGAGAAAAACTGTTTTTT. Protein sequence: CASSQDLTPGREKLFF.